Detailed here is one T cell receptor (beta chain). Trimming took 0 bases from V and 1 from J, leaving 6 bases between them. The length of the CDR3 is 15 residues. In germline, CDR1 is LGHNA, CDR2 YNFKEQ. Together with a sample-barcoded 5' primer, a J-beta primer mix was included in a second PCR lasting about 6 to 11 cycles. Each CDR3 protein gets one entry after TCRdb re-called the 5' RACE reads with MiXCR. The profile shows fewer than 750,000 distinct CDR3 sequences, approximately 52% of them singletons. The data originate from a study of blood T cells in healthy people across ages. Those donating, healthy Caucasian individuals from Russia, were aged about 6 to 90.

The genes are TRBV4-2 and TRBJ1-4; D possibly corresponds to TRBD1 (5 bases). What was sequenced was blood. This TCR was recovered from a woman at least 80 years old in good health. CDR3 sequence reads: CASSQDQGTNEKLFF. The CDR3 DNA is TGTGCCAGCAGCCAAGATCAGGGAACTAATGAAAAACTGTTTTTT.